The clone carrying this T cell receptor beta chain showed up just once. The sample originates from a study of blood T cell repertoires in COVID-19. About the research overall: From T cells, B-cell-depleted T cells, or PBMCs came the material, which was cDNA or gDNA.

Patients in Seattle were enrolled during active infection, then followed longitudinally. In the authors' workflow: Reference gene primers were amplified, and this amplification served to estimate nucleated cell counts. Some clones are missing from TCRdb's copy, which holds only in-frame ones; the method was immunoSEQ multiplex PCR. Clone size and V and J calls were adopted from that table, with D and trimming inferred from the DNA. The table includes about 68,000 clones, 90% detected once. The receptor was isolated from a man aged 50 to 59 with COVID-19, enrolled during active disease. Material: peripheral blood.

CDR3 coding DNA: TGTGCCTGGAGACGAGGACAGGGACTCCCCTATGGCTACACCTTC. Encoded protein: CAWRRGQGLPYGYTF. The chain combines TRBV30 with TRBJ1-2, with 8 nucleotides matching TRBD1. CDR3 length equals 15 residues. CDR1 is GTSNPN and CDR2 is SVGIG in the germline V gene (reference sequence). The V and J ends lost 3 bases and 4 bases, in that order; junction bases with no gene match: 10.